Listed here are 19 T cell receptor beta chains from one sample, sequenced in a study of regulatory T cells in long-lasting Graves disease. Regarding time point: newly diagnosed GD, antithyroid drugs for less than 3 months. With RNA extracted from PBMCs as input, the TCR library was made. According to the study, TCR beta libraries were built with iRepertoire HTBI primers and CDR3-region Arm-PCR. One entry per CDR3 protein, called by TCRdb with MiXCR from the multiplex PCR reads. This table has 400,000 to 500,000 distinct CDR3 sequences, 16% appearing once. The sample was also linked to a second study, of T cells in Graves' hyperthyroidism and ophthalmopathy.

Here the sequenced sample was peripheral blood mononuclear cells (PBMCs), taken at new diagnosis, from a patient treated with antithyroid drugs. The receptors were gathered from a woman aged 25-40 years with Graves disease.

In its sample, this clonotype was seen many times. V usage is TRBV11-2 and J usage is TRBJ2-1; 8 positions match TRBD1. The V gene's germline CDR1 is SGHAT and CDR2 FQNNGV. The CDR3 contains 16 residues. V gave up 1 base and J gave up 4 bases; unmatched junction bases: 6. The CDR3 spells CASSLVGRGPYNEQFF. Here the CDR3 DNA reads TGTGCCAGCAGCTTAGTGGGCAGGGGGCCGTACAATGAGCAGTTCTTC.

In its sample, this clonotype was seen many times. The DNA of the CDR3 is TGCGCCAGCAGTGAGAGCAGCGGATTTGCGAACACCGGGGAGCTGTTTTTT. It specifies CASSESSGFANTGELFF. The gene calls are TRBV10-1 and TRBJ2-2; D possibly corresponds to TRBD2 (5 bases). Deletions cut 2 bases from V and 0 bases from J, with 13 bases between. The CDR3 runs 17 residues. The germline V gene encodes CDR1 WNHNN and CDR2 SYGVQD (reference sequence).

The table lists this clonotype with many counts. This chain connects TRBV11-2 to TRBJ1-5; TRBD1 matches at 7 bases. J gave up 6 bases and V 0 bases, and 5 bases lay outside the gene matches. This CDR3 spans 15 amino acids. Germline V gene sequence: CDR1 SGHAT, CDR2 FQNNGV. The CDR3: CASSLDQGVGQPQHF. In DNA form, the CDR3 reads TGTGCCAGCAGCTTAGATCAGGGGGTTGGTCAGCCCCAGCATTTT. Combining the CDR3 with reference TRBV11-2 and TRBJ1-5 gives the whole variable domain EAGVAQSPRYKIIEKRQSVAFWCNPISGHATLYWYQQILGQGPKLLIQFQNNGVVDDSQLPKDRFSAERLKGVDSTLKIQPAKLEDSAVYLCASSLDQGVGQPQHFGDGTRLSIL.

As DNA, the CDR3 is TGCAGTGCTAGGTTACCCTTGCTAGCGGGCTCCTACGAGCAGTACTTC. It encodes CSARLPLLAGSYEQYF. The J gene is TRBJ2-7, the V gene TRBV20-1; TRBD2 agrees at 8 bases. In germline, CDR1 is DFQATT, CDR2 SNEGSKA (reference sequence). V lost 3 bases and J lost 0; bases outside the gene matches: 10. The CDR3 extends over 16 amino acids.

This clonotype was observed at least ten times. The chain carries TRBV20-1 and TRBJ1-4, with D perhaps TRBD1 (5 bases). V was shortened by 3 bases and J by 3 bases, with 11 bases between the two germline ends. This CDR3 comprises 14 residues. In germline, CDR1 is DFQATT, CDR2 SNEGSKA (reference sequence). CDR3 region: CSARPGLPNEKLFF. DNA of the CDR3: TGCAGTGCTAGGCCGGGACTGCCTAATGAAAAACTGTTTTTT.

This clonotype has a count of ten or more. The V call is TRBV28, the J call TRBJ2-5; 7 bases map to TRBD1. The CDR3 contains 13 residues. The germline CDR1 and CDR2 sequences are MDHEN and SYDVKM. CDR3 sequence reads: CGAQGTVQETQYF. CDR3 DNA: TGTGGAGCGCAAGGGACAGTTCAAGAGACCCAGTACTTC. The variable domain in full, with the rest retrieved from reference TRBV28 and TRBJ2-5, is DVKVTQSSRYLVKRTGEKVFLECVQDMDHENMFWYRQDPGLGLRLIYFSYDVKMKEKGDIPEGYSVSREKKERFSLILESASTNQTSMYLCGAQGTVQETQYFGPGTRLLVL.

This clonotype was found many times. This CDR3 is CASRAGTSGTREQFF. CDR3 in DNA: TGTGCCAGCCGTGCGGGGACTAGCGGGACGCGCGAGCAGTTCTTC. The rearrangement uses TRBV7-2 and TRBJ2-1; 13 bases map to TRBD2. The CDR3 sequence is 15 residues long. CDR1 is SGHTA, CDR2 FQGNSA, per germline. After removal of 8 bases from V and 10 bases from J, the junction contained 11 bases not matched to a gene.

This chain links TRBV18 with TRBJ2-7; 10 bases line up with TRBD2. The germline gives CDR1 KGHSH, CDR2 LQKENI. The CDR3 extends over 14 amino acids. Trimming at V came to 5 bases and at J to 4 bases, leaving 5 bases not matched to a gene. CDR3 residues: CASSSSGRGYEQYF. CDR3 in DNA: TGTGCCAGCTCATCTAGCGGGAGAGGATACGAGCAGTACTTC.

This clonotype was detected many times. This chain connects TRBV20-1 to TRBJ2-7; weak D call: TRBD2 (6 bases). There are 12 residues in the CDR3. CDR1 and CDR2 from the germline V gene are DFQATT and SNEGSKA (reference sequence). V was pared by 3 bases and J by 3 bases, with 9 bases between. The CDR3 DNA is TGCAGTGCTAGCGGGAGTAGCTACGAGCAGTACTTC. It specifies CSASGSSYEQYF.

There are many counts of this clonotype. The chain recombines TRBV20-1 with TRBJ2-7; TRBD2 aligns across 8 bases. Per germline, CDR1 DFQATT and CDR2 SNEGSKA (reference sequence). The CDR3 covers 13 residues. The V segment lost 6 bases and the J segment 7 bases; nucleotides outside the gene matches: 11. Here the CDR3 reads CSARLAPAGEQYF. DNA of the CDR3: TGCAGTGCCCGACTAGCGCCCGCTGGGGAGCAGTACTTC.

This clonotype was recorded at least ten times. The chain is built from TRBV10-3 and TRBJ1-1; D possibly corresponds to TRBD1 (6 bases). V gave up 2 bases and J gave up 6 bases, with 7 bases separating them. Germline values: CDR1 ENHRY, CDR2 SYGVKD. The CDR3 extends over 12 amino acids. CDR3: CAISEQGPEAFF. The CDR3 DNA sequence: TGTGCCATCAGTGAGCAGGGGCCTGAAGCTTTCTTT.

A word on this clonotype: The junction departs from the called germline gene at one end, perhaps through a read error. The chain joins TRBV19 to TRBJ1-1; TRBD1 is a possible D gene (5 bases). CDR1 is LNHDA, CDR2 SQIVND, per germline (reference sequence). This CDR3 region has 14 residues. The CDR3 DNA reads TGTGCCAGTAGTATCGGGACCGCTAACACTGAAGCTTCCTTT. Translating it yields CASSIGTANTEASF.

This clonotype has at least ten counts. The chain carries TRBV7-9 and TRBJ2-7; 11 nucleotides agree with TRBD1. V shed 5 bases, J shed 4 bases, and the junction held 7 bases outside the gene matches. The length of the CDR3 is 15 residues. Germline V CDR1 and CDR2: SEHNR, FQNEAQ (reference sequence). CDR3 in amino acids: CASSPRTGGSYEQYF. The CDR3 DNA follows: TGTGCCAGCAGCCCAAGGACAGGGGGCTCGTACGAGCAGTACTTC.

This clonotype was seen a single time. The CDR3 protein is CASSGFTDTQYF. In DNA, the CDR3 is TGTGCCAGTTCGGGGTTTACAGATACGCAGTATTTT. The rearrangement links TRBV19 to TRBJ2-3; TRBD2 might be the D (5 bases). There are 12 residues in the CDR3. Trimming took off 8 bases at V and 3 bases at J, with 9 bases between the two ends. Germline-derived CDR1 and CDR2 are LNHDA and SQIVND (reference sequence).

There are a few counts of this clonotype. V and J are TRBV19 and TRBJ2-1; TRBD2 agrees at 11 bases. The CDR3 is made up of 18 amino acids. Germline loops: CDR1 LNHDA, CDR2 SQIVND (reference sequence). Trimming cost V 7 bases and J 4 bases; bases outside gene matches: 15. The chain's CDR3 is CASTLQLAGTSGYNEQFF. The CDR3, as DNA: TGTGCCAGTACCCTACAACTAGCCGGGACTAGCGGATACAATGAGCAGTTCTTC.

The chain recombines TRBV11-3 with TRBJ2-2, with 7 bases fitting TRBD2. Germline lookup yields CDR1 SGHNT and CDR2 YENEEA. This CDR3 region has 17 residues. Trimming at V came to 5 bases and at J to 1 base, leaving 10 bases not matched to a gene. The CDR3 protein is CASSPDGGILNTGELFF. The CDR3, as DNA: TGTGCCAGCAGCCCGGACGGGGGGATTTTGAACACCGGGGAGCTGTTTTTT.

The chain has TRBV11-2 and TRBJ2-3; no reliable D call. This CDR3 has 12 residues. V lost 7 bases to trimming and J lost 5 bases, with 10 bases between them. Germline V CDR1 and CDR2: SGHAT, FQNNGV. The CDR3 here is CASTEGRDTQYF. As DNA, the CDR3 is TGTGCCAGCACCGAAGGAAGAGATACGCAGTATTTT.

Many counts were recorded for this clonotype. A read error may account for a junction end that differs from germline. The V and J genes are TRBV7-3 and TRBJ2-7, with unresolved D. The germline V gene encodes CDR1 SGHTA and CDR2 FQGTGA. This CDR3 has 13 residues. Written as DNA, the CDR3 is TGTGCCAGCAGCGTAACCCCCAGCAGCGAGCAGTACTTC. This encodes CASSVTPSSEQYF.

The CDR3 protein is CSAGNGNTGELFF. The CDR3 DNA sequence: TGCAGTGCTGGTAACGGGAACACCGGGGAGCTGTTTTTT. The V and J genes are TRBV20-1 and TRBJ2-2; D ambiguous. V lost 5 bases to trimming and J lost 1 base, with 8 bases between them. The V gene's germline CDR1 is DFQATT and CDR2 SNEGSKA (reference sequence). The CDR3 spans 13 residues.